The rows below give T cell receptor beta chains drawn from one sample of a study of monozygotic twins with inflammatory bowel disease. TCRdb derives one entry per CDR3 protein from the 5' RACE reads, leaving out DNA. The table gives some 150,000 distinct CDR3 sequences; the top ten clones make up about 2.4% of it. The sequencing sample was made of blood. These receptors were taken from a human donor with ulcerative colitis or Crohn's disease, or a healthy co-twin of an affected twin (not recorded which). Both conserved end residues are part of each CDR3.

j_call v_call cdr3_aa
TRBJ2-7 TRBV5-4 CASNRLAGSSYEQYF
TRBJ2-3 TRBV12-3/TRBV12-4 CASRPEFGTDTQYF
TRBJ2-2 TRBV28 CAGAEGNTGELFF
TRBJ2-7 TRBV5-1 CASTESGGGDYEQYF
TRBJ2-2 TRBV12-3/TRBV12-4 CAGSPQWGTGELFF
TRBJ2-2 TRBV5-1 CASSLEDPNTGELFF
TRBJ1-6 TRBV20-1 CSAKYRGSFNSPLHF
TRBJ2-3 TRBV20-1 CSGQGTSYTDTQYF
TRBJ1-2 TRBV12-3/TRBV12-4 CASSPVFGYTF
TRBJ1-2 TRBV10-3 CAISERTANYGYTF
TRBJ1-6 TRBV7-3 CASSLRGRIYNSPLHF
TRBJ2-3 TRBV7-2 CASRPGLADSDTQYF
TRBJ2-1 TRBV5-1 CASSPRLASYNEQFF
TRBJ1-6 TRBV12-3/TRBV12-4 CASSFTGGTSPLHF
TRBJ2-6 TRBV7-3 CASSLIDTGSGANVLTF
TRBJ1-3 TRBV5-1 CASGPDTSGNTIYF
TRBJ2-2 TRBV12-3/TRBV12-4 CASSLAGTLTGELFF
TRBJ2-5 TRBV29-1 CSVGMEGETQYF
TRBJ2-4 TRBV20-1 CSARDYRGNIQYF
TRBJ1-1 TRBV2 CASFKEGRVGTEAFF
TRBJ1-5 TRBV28 CASSRMRSNQPQHF
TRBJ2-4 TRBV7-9 CASSFSSHGIQYF
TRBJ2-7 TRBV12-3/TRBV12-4 CASSRERINSYEQYF
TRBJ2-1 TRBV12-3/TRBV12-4 CASSLGGRAEQFF
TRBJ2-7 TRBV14 CASSQPNSGTSGISRYEQYF
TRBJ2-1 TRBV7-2 CASSLAGEGFDEQFF
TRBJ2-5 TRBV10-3 CAISGGQGRVGETQYF
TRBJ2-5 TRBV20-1 CSARDRASWYQETQYF
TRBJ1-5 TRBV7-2 CASSSRWGDQPQYF
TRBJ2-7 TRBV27 CASSPYDRYEQYF
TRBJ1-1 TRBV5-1 CASSPGTENTEAFF
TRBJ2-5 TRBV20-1 CSASGRAGETQYF
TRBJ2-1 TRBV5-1 CASSPGLALDEQFF
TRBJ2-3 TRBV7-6 CASSLASGGITDTQYF
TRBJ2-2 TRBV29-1 CSVELGNTGELFF
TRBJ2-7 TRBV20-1 CSASPLTGYEQYF
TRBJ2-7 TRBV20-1 CSAPAGTSGRIYEQYF
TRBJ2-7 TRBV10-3 CAISEGELLPYEQYF
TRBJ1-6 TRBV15 CATSRLQNSPLHF
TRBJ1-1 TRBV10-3 CAITSVGQGGTEAFF
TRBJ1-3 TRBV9 CASGDRDAGNTIYF
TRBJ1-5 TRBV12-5 CASGQDRGDQPQHF
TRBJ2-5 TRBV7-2 CASSFQGQETQYF
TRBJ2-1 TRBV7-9 CASSRGLGNEQFF
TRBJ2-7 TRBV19 CASSAGQGDFYEQYF
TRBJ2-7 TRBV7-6 CASSLGQGVGEQYF
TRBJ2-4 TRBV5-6 CASSPGTGLFRDIQYF
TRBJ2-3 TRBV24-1 CATSDFGRSTDTQYF
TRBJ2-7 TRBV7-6 CASSLAFSGTGDRHEQYF
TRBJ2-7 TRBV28 CASTLPTATARKYF